A selection of T cell receptor beta chains follows, all from one sample in a study of T cells in Graves' hyperthyroidism and ophthalmopathy. From the multiplex PCR reads, TCRdb called clonotypes with MiXCR, one entry per CDR3 protein. The repertoire holds some 600,000 distinct CDR3 sequences, with around 13% as singletons. The material sequenced was blood. Receptors were obtained from a young woman with Graves' hyperthyroidism that later progressed to Graves' ophthalmopathy. CDR3s include the opening cysteine and the closing phenylalanine or tryptophan.

v_call: TRBV5-5
cdr3_aa: CASSLTGDANYEQYF

v_call: TRBV20-1
cdr3_aa: CSARGHSSYNSPLHF

v_call: TRBV28
cdr3_aa: CASSFPGQFSSLYGYTF

v_call: TRBV5-1
cdr3_aa: CASSEGTGDYEQYF

v_call: TRBV24-1
cdr3_aa: CATSQIGTDTQYF

v_call: TRBV28
cdr3_aa: CAGKTQGDEEKLFF

v_call: TRBV28
cdr3_aa: CASSVKPDGNYEQYF

v_call: TRBV5-5
cdr3_aa: CASSFGAGVQETQYF

v_call: TRBV11-3
cdr3_aa: CASSLSLQGTYNYGYTF

v_call: TRBV19
cdr3_aa: CAGSDGTGGADGYTF

v_call: TRBV10-3
cdr3_aa: CAISGPTSGSVDEQFF

v_call: TRBV3-1
cdr3_aa: CDSSPAAGGLAADTQYF

v_call: TRBV20-1
cdr3_aa: CGARGGSTEAFF

v_call: TRBV27
cdr3_aa: CASRELRLQGPKAEAFF

v_call: TRBV28
cdr3_aa: CASSLMDRGNTEAFF

v_call: TRBV10-3
cdr3_aa: CAITGGEITEAFF

v_call: TRBV5-1
cdr3_aa: CASSLAGQGTGELFF

v_call: TRBV27
cdr3_aa: CASSPSTTVGAKETQYF

v_call: TRBV11-3
cdr3_aa: CASSFYDRGGGYEQYF

v_call: TRBV6-2/TRBV6-3
cdr3_aa: CASSYTTTGEPYEQYF

v_call: TRBV11-2
cdr3_aa: CASSLIGSGYTF

v_call: TRBV7-9
cdr3_aa: CASIPIPVSSSYEQYF

v_call: TRBV28
cdr3_aa: CASSPAGTPFGSGANVLTF

v_call: TRBV5-1
cdr3_aa: CASSLAGRESSYEQYF

v_call: TRBV30
cdr3_aa: CAWGQGEVGTQYF

v_call: TRBV7-2
cdr3_aa: CASSRQLPLNTEAFF

v_call: TRBV5-4
cdr3_aa: CASSVRQATNEKLFF

v_call: TRBV9
cdr3_aa: CASSVEGRPYEQYF